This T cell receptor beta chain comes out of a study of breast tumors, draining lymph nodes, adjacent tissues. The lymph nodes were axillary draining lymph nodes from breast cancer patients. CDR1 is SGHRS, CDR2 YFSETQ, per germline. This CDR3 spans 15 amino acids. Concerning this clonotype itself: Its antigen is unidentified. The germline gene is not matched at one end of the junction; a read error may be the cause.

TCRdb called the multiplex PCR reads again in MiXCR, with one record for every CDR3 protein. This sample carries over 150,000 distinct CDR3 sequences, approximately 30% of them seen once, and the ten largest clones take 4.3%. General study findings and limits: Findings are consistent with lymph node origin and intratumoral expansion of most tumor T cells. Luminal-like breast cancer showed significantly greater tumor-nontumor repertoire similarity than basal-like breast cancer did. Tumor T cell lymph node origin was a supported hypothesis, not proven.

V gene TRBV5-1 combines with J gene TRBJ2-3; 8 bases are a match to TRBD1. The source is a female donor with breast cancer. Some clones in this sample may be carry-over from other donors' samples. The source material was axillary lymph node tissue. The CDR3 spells CASSPGTGGTGTQYF. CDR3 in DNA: TGCGCCAGCAGCCCCGGGACAGGAGGAACAGGTACGCAGTATTTT.